These T cell receptor beta chains were read from a single sample in a study of T cells in narcolepsy. Here immunoSEQ multiplex PCR was the method, and the copy in TCRdb shows in-frame clones only, minus some. The repertoire includes about 21,000 clones, 92% of them detected once, and less than 1.2% sits in the top ten. Source material: CD45RA- memory CD4+ T cells from PBMCs. The receptors derive from a human donor with narcolepsy. The CDR3 runs from the conserved cysteine through the conserved F or W. The D gene is left open where the match is weak. Clone size is stated in some rows and not others, as once, few, many or a class when expanded.

.	TRBV29-1	.	TRBJ1-5	12	CSATDGNQPQHF	TGCAGCGCTACGGACGGCAATCAGCCCCAGCATTTT
.	TRBV11-2	.	TRBJ1-3	16	CASSPTGLGAGNTIYF	TGTGCCAGCAGCCCAACGGGGCTGGGGGCTGGAAACACCATATATTTT
.	TRBV29-1	TRBD2	TRBJ2-5	16	CSVDLLAGGRYETQYF	TGCAGCGTTGATCTACTAGCGGGAGGGAGATATGAGACCCAGTACTTC
.	TRBV10-2	.	TRBJ1-1	14	CASRLGGTNTEAFF	TGCGCCAGCAGGCTGGGCGGGACGAACACTGAAGCTTTCTTT
.	TRBV28	.	TRBJ1-1	16	CASNSVLNRVNTEAFF	TGTGCCAGCAATTCTGTCCTCAATAGGGTGAACACTGAAGCTTTCTTT
.	TRBV5-1	TRBD2	TRBJ2-3	16	CASSFGETSGSNTQYF	TGCGCCAGCAGCTTTGGCGAGACTAGCGGGAGCAATACGCAGTATTTT
once	TRBV7-2	.	TRBJ1-3	15	CASSLDPISGNTIYF	TGTGCCAGCAGCTTAGACCCGATCTCTGGAAACACCATATATTTT
once	TRBV7-3	.	TRBJ2-3	17	CASSLTGSSAFTDTQYF	TGTGCCAGCAGCTTAACCGGTAGCTCAGCCTTCACAGATACGCAGTATTTT
.	TRBV11-2	.	TRBJ2-7	15	CASSLAPRAPYEQYF	TGTGCCAGCAGCTTAGCCCCGCGGGCCCCCTACGAGCAGTACTTC
once	TRBV6-1	TRBD1	TRBJ1-2	15	CASSERGQDLYGYTF	TGTGCCAGCAGTGAAAGGGGACAGGATCTGTATGGCTACACCTTC
.	TRBV4-1	TRBD1	TRBJ1-5	16	CASSQGGGWGNQPQHF	TGCGCCAGCAGCCAAGGAGGGGGCTGGGGGAATCAGCCCCAGCATTTT
.	TRBV7-2	.	TRBJ1-1	16	CASSLVGGQLNTEAFF	TGTGCCAGCAGCTTAGTAGGCGGGCAGTTGAACACTGAAGCTTTCTTT
.	TRBV11-3	.	TRBJ2-1	13	CASSLGLYNEQFF	TGTGCCAGCAGCTTAGGGCTTTACAATGAGCAGTTCTTC
.	TRBV28	TRBD1	TRBJ2-7	17	CASSLLHLGTVSYEQYF	TGTGCCAGCAGTTTGCTGCATTTAGGGACAGTCTCCTACGAGCAGTACTTC
.	TRBV7-2	.	TRBJ2-5	14	CASSLGFSGETQYF	TGTGCCAGCAGCTTAGGGTTTAGTGGAGAGACCCAGTACTTC
.	TRBV18	.	TRBJ2-6	14	CASSPPSGANVLTF	TGTGCCAGCTCACCACCGAGCGGGGCCAACGTCCTGACTTTC
.	TRBV11-2	.	TRBJ1-1	17	CASSSPRRGRLNTEAFF	TGTGCCAGCAGCTCACCCCGACGTGGAAGGTTGAACACTGAAGCTTTCTTT
.	TRBV2	TRBD2	TRBJ2-3	13	CASSSGGGDTQYF	TGTGCCAGTTCTAGCGGGGGAGGAGATACGCAGTATTTT
.	TRBV6-6	.	TRBJ1-2	12	CASSSRAHGYTF	TGTGCCAGCAGTTCCCGGGCGCATGGCTACACCTTC
.	TRBV7-2	.	TRBJ2-7	13	CASSLWRSYEQYF	TGTGCCAGCAGCTTATGGAGGTCCTACGAGCAGTACTTC
.	TRBV5-4	TRBD1	TRBJ1-3	17	CASSLGWDRGSGNTIYF	TGTGCCAGCAGCTTGGGGTGGGACAGAGGCTCTGGAAACACCATATATTTT
.	TRBV27	.	TRBJ2-3	15	CASSPLAESTDTQYF	TGTGCCAGCAGTCCCTTAGCGGAAAGCACAGATACGCAGTATTTT
.	TRBV6-1	TRBD1	TRBJ1-2	16	CASSERGTGLLYGYTF	TGTGCCAGCAGTGAAAGAGGGACAGGCCTCCTCTATGGCTACACCTTC
.	TRBV7-6	.	TRBJ2-6	18	CASSPLEAGGFGANVLTF	TGTGCCAGCAGCCCTTTGGAGGCTGGGGGGTTTGGGGCCAACGTCCTGACTTTC
.	TRBV19	.	TRBJ2-5	14	CASSPNPDGGAQYF	TGTGCCAGTAGTCCCAACCCGGACGGAGGTGCCCAGTACTTC